The present TCR beta chain was sequenced within a study of blood T cell repertoires in COVID-19. Study summary: Nucleic acid was either cDNA or gDNA, and it came from T cells, B-cell-depleted T cells, or PBMCs.

The data were produced by immunoSEQ multiplex PCR, yet TCRdb's version contains in-frame clones alone and is incomplete. The sample lists tens of thousands of clones, approximately 88% occurring once. Trimming removed 6 bases from V and 3 bases from J; junction bases left unmatched: 2. This CDR3 region has 13 residues. The germline gives CDR1 ENHRY, CDR2 SYGVKD. The receptor comes from a human donor in a cohort sampled during active COVID-19. The sequenced sample consisted of peripheral blood. The rearrangement uses TRBV10-3 and TRBJ1-1, with 9 bases identical to TRBD1. CDR3 DNA sequence: TGTGCCATCAGAAGGACAGGGGACACTGAAGCTTTCTTT. Protein sequence: CAIRRTGDTEAFF.